Below, 29 T cell receptor beta chains from the same sample are listed, as sequenced in a study of T-cell reconstitution after alpha-beta-depleted transplantation in children. Researchers prepared the TCRbeta library using unique molecular identifiers, the study reports. A single record per CDR3 protein comes from TCRdb applying MiXCR to the PCR reads. The sample gives 640,000 or so distinct CDR3 sequences, around a sixth of which show up once; over 0.95% is in the top ten. Sequencing was performed on PBMCs from the stem cell graft donor, taken from the stem cell graft. The receptors were sampled from a human donor who donated a stem cell graft to a child with acute myeloid leukemia.

This clonotype was observed many times. V and J are TRBV30 and TRBJ2-7; D may match TRBD1 or TRBD2 (6 bases each). Per germline, CDR1 GTSNPN and CDR2 SVGIG (reference sequence). V lost 2 bases and J 3 bases, leaving 8 bases between the germline ends. The CDR3 runs to 12 residues. Here the CDR3 reads CAWSKGGYEQYF. CDR3 sequence (DNA): TGTGCCTGGAGTAAGGGGGGCTACGAGCAGTACTTC.

There are many counts of this clonotype. The chain employs TRBV27 and TRBJ2-7; 7 bases map to TRBD1. The V segment lost 8 bases and the J segment 1 base; nucleotides outside the gene matches: 17. The CDR3 spans 17 residues. Looked up from germline, CDR1 is MNHEY and CDR2 is SMNVEV (reference sequence). This CDR3 is CASCGDEGDRASYEQYV. DNA for the CDR3: TGTGCCAGCTGTGGGGATGAAGGGGACAGAGCTTCCTACGAGCAGTACGTC.

This clonotype was counted many times. The junction differs from germline at one of its ends, possibly a read error. The chain uses TRBV27 and TRBJ2-7; unclear D gene. The CDR3 is 11 residues long. Germline V gene data show CDR1 as MNHEY and CDR2 as SMNVEV (reference sequence). CDR3: CASSLGSEICF. The CDR3 coding sequence is TGTGCCAGCAGTTTAGGGTCGGAAATCTGCTTC.

This clonotype has ten or more counts. CDR3 coding DNA: TGTGCCAGCAGGCTGGGACAGTACAATGAGCAGTTCTTC. Protein product: CASRLGQYNEQFF. The J gene is TRBJ2-1, the V gene TRBV6-2 or TRBV6-3; 7 nucleotides align to TRBD1. CDR1 is MNHEY and CDR2 is SVGEGT in the germline V gene. The V gene end was trimmed by 6 bases and the J gene end by 4 bases; junction bases not matched to a gene: 3. The CDR3 covers 13 residues.

In its sample, this clonotype was seen many times. The gene calls are TRBV7-2 and TRBJ2-1; 7 nucleotides agree with TRBD1. The J segment lost 2 bases and the V segment lost 5 bases, leaving 6 bases of the junction unmatched. This CDR3 spans 15 amino acids. Germline CDR1 and CDR2: SGHTA and FQGNSA. The CDR3 sequence is CASSPDRVTYNEQFF. The CDR3 DNA sequence: TGTGCCAGCAGCCCCGACAGGGTAACCTACAATGAGCAGTTCTTC.

A remark on this clonotype: One junction end does not reproduce the germline sequence, and a read error may be involved. This chain links TRBV20-1 with TRBJ2-3; a possible D gene is TRBD1 (6 bases). In germline, CDR1 is DFQATT, CDR2 SNEGSKA (reference sequence). The CDR3 totals 13 residues. The CDR3 loop reads CTARGSGVDTQYF. Written as DNA, the CDR3 is TGCACTGCTAGGGGATCAGGGGTAGATACGCAGTATTTT.

At least ten counts were recorded for this clonotype. The chain recombines TRBV7-2 with TRBJ2-1; D is unresolved. V gave up 2 bases and J gave up 6 bases, with 8 bases separating them. The CDR3 is made up of 13 amino acids. Germline-derived CDR1 and CDR2 are SGHTA and FQGNSA. The CDR3 DNA sequence: TGTGCCAGCAGCTTACACCTCACCAATGAGCAGTTCTTC. Amino acids: CASSLHLTNEQFF.

The sample holds many counts of this clonotype. This chain joins TRBV20-1 and TRBJ1-1; maybe TRBD1 (5 bases). The CDR3 is made up of 12 amino acids. Germline CDR1 reads DFQATT; CDR2 reads SNEGSKA (reference sequence). The V end was cut by 2 bases, the J end by 6 bases, with 10 bases between. The CDR3: CSARRQGSEAFF. For the CDR3, the DNA is TGCAGTGCTAGAAGGCAGGGCTCTGAAGCTTTCTTT.

The chain is built from TRBV5-1 and TRBJ2-1, with D possibly matching TRBD1 (5 bases). Looked up from germline, CDR1 is SGHRS and CDR2 is YFSETQ. Trimming cost V 0 bases and J 1 base, with 14 bases left between them. CDR3 length: 17 residues. The DNA of the CDR3 is TGCGCCAGCAGCTTGGCCCCCCAGGGTGAGTCCTACAATGAGCAGTTCTTC. It translates to CASSLAPQGESYNEQFF. The variable domain in full, completed from reference TRBV5-1 and TRBJ2-1, reads KAGVTQTPRYLIKTRGQQVTLSCSPISGHRSVSWYQQTPGQGLQFLFEYFSETQRNKGNFPGRFSGRQFSNSRSEMNVSTLELGDSALYLCASSLAPQGESYNEQFFGPGTRLTVL.

Ten or more counts support this clonotype. The V and J genes are TRBV29-1 and TRBJ2-1; 8 nucleotides match TRBD2. This CDR3 contains 14 residues. J gave up 4 bases and V 3 bases, and 5 bases lay outside the gene matches. The germline V gene has CDR1 SQVTM and CDR2 ANQGSEA. The CDR3 nucleotides are TGCAGCGTTGACTTTAGCGGGGTTTACAATGAGCAGTTCTTC. Translation: CSVDFSGVYNEQFF.

The chain combines TRBV24-1 with TRBJ2-2; no firm D call. V was pared by 6 bases and J by 1 base, with 11 bases between. This CDR3 region has 15 residues. The germline V gene encodes CDR1 KGHDR and CDR2 SFDVKD. Written as DNA, the CDR3 is TGTGCCACCAGTCGGACGAGCAAGAACACCGGGGAGCTGTTTTTT. Translation gives CATSRTSKNTGELFF.

This chain joins TRBV25-1 and TRBJ2-3; either TRBD1 or TRBD2 may supply D (5 bases each). V was cut by 1 base and J by 0 bases, with 17 bases left in between. In germline, CDR1 is MGHDK, CDR2 SYGVNS. The CDR3 covers 18 residues. The DNA of the CDR3 is TGTGCCAGCAGTGAATGGGGCAGCCGGGGTTTTAGCACAGATACGCAGTATTTT. Amino acid sequence: CASSEWGSRGFSTDTQYF.

The J gene is TRBJ2-2, the V gene TRBV6-5, with D possibly TRBD2 on 6 matching bases. This CDR3 spans 14 amino acids. Looked up from germline, CDR1 is MNHEY and CDR2 is SVGAGI. The V end was cut by 0 bases, the J end by 6 bases, with 8 bases between. The CDR3 is CASSYSSGAGELFF. CDR3 nucleotides: TGTGCCAGCAGTTACTCTTCGGGGGCCGGGGAGCTGTTTTTT.

This clonotype occurred many times. V usage is TRBV20-1 and J usage is TRBJ2-1; possibly TRBD2 for D (6 bases). The CDR3 has 14 residues. The V gene's germline CDR1 is DFQATT and CDR2 SNEGSKA (reference sequence). CDR3 in DNA: TGCACAATAATGCGGGGTAGCTCCTACAATGAGCAGTTCTTC. Amino acids: CTIMRGSSYNEQFF.

CDR3 sequence reads: CASSTGTGVDEQFF. Here the CDR3 DNA reads TGTGCCAGCTCGACCGGGACAGGGGTTGATGAGCAGTTCTTC. The rearrangement joins TRBV2 to TRBJ2-1; 10 nucleotides align to TRBD1. With V trimmed by 8 bases and J by 8 bases, 9 bases remained unmatched. This CDR3 comprises 14 residues. The germline V gene encodes CDR1 SNHLY and CDR2 FYNNEI. The full variable domain, rest sourced from reference TRBV2 and TRBJ2-1, is EPEVTQTPSHQVTQMGQEVILRCVPISNHLYFYWYRQILGQKVEFLVSFYNNEISEKSEIFDDQFSVERPDGSNFTLKIRSTKLEDSAMYFCASSTGTGVDEQFFGPGTRLTVL.

This clonotype has just a few counts. This chain connects TRBV5-5 to TRBJ1-2; TRBD1 agrees at 11 bases. The germline V gene has CDR1 SGHKS and CDR2 YYEKEE (reference sequence). Trimming cost V 3 bases and J 7 bases; bases outside gene matches: 11. CDR3 length: 16 residues. For the CDR3, the DNA is TGTGCCAGCAGCTCGGCATCGGACAGGGGGCGAGGTGGCTACACCTTC. Its translation: CASSSASDRGRGGYTF.

J is TRBJ2-5 and V is TRBV7-9; D gene ambiguous. Germline CDR1 reads SEHNR; CDR2 reads FQNEAQ (reference sequence). This CDR3 contains 13 residues. V shed 5 bases and J shed 3 bases, with 10 bases lying between them. The CDR3 loop is CASSPLREETQYF. CDR3 in DNA: TGTGCCAGCAGCCCTCTACGAGAAGAGACCCAGTACTTC.

The V gene is TRBV7-3, the J gene TRBJ1-6; D call uncertain. Between the trimmed V and J ends, which lost 4 bases and 7 bases, there was a span of 17 bases. The CDR3 extends over 16 amino acids. Germline V gives CDR1 SGHTA, CDR2 FQGTGA. The CDR3 protein is CASSSRPKATNSPLHF. DNA for the CDR3: TGTGCCAGCAGCTCCCGACCTAAAGCTACGAATTCACCCCTCCACTTT.

This clonotype occurred many times. Here the CDR3 reads CASSYSDGDADTQYF. The CDR3 DNA follows: TGTGCCAGCAGTTACTCCGACGGGGATGCAGATACGCAGTATTTT. V usage is TRBV6-5 and J usage is TRBJ2-3; D perhaps matches TRBD2 (5 bases). Per the germline V gene, CDR1 is MNHEY and CDR2 is SVGAGI. Trimming removed 0 bases at V and 4 bases at J, with 11 bases between. The CDR3 runs to 15 residues.

The rearrangement uses TRBV5-1 and TRBJ2-7; D remains ambiguous. V lost 0 bases to trimming and J lost 2 bases, with 6 bases between them. CDR1 and CDR2 (germline): SGHRS, YFSETQ. The CDR3 loop spans 13 amino acids. The chain's CDR3 is CASSLENPYEQYF. CDR3 nucleotide sequence: TGCGCCAGCAGCTTGGAGAACCCCTACGAGCAGTACTTC. Variable domain in full (rest from reference TRBV5-1 and TRBJ2-7): KAGVTQTPRYLIKTRGQQVTLSCSPISGHRSVSWYQQTPGQGLQFLFEYFSETQRNKGNFPGRFSGRQFSNSRSEMNVSTLELGDSALYLCASSLENPYEQYFGPGTRLTVT.

V and J are TRBV7-2 and TRBJ2-5; the match to TRBD1 covers 7 bases. This CDR3 is built from 15 residues. V lost 5 bases and J lost 4; bases outside the gene matches: 10. Germline values: CDR1 SGHTA, CDR2 FQGNSA. CDR3 sequence (DNA): TGTGCCAGCAGCGGAGCTTTAGGGGGCACAGAGACCCAGTACTTC. Translation: CASSGALGGTETQYF.

V usage is TRBV20-1 and J usage is TRBJ2-7; D is uncertain. From germline, CDR1 is DFQATT and CDR2 SNEGSKA (reference sequence). The CDR3 spans 14 residues. The ends were cut back, 3 bases at V and 0 bases at J, with 12 bases in the middle. The CDR3 DNA reads as TGCAGTGCTAGGGTCCAGGCGAGCTCCTACGAGCAGTACTTC. It is translated as CSARVQASSYEQYF.

This clonotype was observed at least ten times. The chain joins TRBV20-1 to TRBJ1-5; D is undetermined. V was shortened by 3 bases and J by 3 bases, with 6 bases between the two germline ends. The CDR3 runs to 12 residues. Germline CDR1 DFQATT, CDR2 SNEGSKA (reference sequence). The CDR3 sequence is CSASQYNQPQHF. The CDR3 region has the DNA TGCAGTGCTAGTCAGTACAATCAGCCCCAGCATTTT.

This clonotype has just a few counts. The chain uses TRBV7-9 and TRBJ1-1; D not resolved. The germline gives CDR1 SEHNR, CDR2 FQNEAQ (reference sequence). The germline V and J ends were trimmed by 7 bases and 5 bases, with 14 bases remaining between them. The CDR3 loop spans 13 amino acids. This CDR3 is CASISNGGTEAFF. CDR3 nucleotide sequence: TGTGCCAGCATCTCAAACGGCGGGACTGAAGCTTTCTTT.

Many counts were recorded for this clonotype. This chain connects TRBV20-1 to TRBJ2-1, with 8 bases matching TRBD2. The CDR3 covers 15 residues. The germline V gene encodes CDR1 DFQATT and CDR2 SNEGSKA (reference sequence). With 5 bases clipped from V and 7 bases from J, the junction kept 13 bases outside the gene matches. CDR3 nucleotides: TGCAGTGCTGGATCCGGGCGGGGGGCACCTAATGAGCAGTTCTTC. Translating it yields CSAGSGRGAPNEQFF.

The rearrangement joins TRBV11-1 to TRBJ2-1; possibly TRBD1 or TRBD2 for D (5 bases each). V lost 1 base and J lost 9, with 13 bases in between. This CDR3 is 14 amino acids long. Germline V gene lookup returns CDR1 SGHAT and CDR2 FQDESV (reference sequence). CDR3 region: CASSLDGDATEQFF. For the CDR3, the DNA is TGTGCCAGCAGCTTAGATGGGGACGCAACTGAGCAGTTCTTC.

This clonotype appeared many times. The chain uses TRBV5-6 and TRBJ2-1; 7 bases line up with TRBD2. This CDR3 comprises 13 residues. After removal of 5 bases from V and 9 bases from J, the junction contained 8 bases not matched to a gene. The germline V gene encodes CDR1 SGHDT and CDR2 YYEEEE. CDR3 region: CASSATTGGEQFF. For the CDR3, the DNA is TGTGCCAGCAGTGCTACTACGGGGGGTGAGCAGTTCTTC.

The V and J genes are TRBV10-3 and TRBJ1-5, with 9 bases fitting TRBD1. Germline CDR1 ENHRY, CDR2 SYGVKD. Losses at the gene ends were 9 bases for V and 0 bases for J; bases not matched to a gene: 3. The CDR3 totals 14 residues. This chain's CDR3 is CAMRGQGSNQPQHF. The DNA of the CDR3 is TGTGCCATGAGGGGACAGGGTAGCAATCAGCCCCAGCATTTT.

This clonotype was seen ten or more times. The chain joins TRBV5-1 to TRBJ2-6; D remains ambiguous. The CDR3 contains 15 residues. CDR1 and CDR2 from the germline V gene are SGHRS and YFSETQ. V was clipped by 2 bases and J by 0 bases, with 6 bases between them. The CDR3 sequence is CASSFTHSGANVLTF. The CDR3 nucleotides read TGCGCCAGCAGCTTCACCCACTCTGGGGCCAACGTCCTGACTTTC.